This is a list of T cell receptor beta chains from one sample in a study of T cell responses to AZD1222 COVID-19 vaccine. Profiled with immunoSEQ multiplex PCR; TCRdb holds only in-frame clones, not every one. The top ten clones hold 21% of a sample with about 67,000 clones, roughly 80% of them seen once. The specimen was peripheral blood, collected on day 0 of AZD1222 vaccination. The origin of the receptors is an adult in good health. Both conserved end residues are part of each CDR3. A D gene is named only where the DNA matches it firmly. The size entry is marked missing in some rows and otherwise reads once, few, many or a size class.

clone_size,d_call,j_call,v_call,cdr3_aa,cdr3_nt
.,.,TRBJ2-1,TRBV7-9,CASSKPLDNEQFF,TGTGCCAGCAGCAAGCCCCTGGACAATGAGCAGTTCTTC
.,.,TRBJ1-5,TRBV24-1,CATSDLNQPQHF,TGTGCCACCAGTGATTTAAATCAGCCCCAGCATTTT
.,TRBD1,TRBJ2-7,TRBV5-5,CASSLGTDEYEQYF,TGTGCCAGCAGCTTAGGGACAGACGAATACGAGCAGTACTTC
once,.,TRBJ1-5,TRBV19,CASSVVGGAGGNQPQHF,TGTGCCAGTAGTGTCGTCGGGGGCGCGGGTGGCAATCAGCCCCAGCATTTT
once,.,TRBJ1-5,TRBV13,CASSKRTTTSNQPQHF,TGTGCCAGCAGCAAAAGGACAACCACCAGCAATCAGCCCCAGCATTTT
.,.,TRBJ2-5,TRBV20-1,CIGPDQETQYF,TGCATAGGACCCGACCAAGAGACCCAGTACTTC
.,TRBD2,TRBJ2-2,TRBV15,CATSRDSPLAGATSGELFF,TGTGCCACCAGCAGAGATAGCCCTCTAGCGGGAGCAACCTCCGGGGAGCTGTTTTTT
.,TRBD2,TRBJ2-1,TRBV19,CASSFSGGLNEQFF,TGTGCCAGTAGTTTTAGCGGGGGGCTCAATGAGCAGTTCTTC
few,TRBD1,TRBJ1-5,TRBV7-8,CASSPLGQFELNQPQHF,TGTGCCAGCAGCCCCCTGGGACAGTTTGAGCTGAATCAGCCCCAGCATTTT
.,TRBD1,TRBJ1-3,TRBV5-5,CASSRTGLSSGNTIYF,TGTGCCAGCAGCCGGACAGGCCTGAGCTCTGGAAACACCATATATTTT
.,.,TRBJ2-7,TRBV6-5,CASRTHEGEYEQYF,TGTGCCAGCAGAACCCACGAGGGGGAGTACGAGCAGTACTTC
.,.,TRBJ2-1,TRBV6-5,CASSSNEQFF,TGTGCCAGCAGCTCCAATGAGCAGTTCTTC
.,TRBD1,TRBJ1-2,TRBV5-6,CASSRDREVGYTF,TGTGCCAGCAGCAGGGACAGGGAAGTTGGCTACACCTTC
.,.,TRBJ2-2,TRBV11-3,CASSLGGTSNTGELFF,TGTGCCAGCAGCTTAGGGGGTACTTCTAACACCGGGGAGCTGTTTTTT
.,TRBD1,TRBJ1-2,TRBV19,CASSRRDRSGGYTF,TGTGCCAGTAGTCGAAGGGACAGGTCTGGGGGCTACACCTTC
.,.,TRBJ1-5,TRBV24-1,CATSDSKHGNQPQHF,TGTGCCACCAGTGATTCTAAACATGGGAATCAGCCCCAGCATTTT
.,.,TRBJ1-4,TRBV5-1,CASSSASGEKLFF,TGCGCCAGCAGCTCTGCTTCTGGGGAAAAACTGTTTTTT
.,TRBD1,TRBJ2-7,TRBV27,CASSTRDRVYEQYF,TGTGCCAGCAGTACCCGGGACAGAGTCTACGAGCAGTACTTC